This TCR beta chain was observed in a study of blood T cell repertoires in COVID-19. Study details: Specimens from acute and convalescent COVID-19 originated in the United States, Italy and Spain. The cDNA or gDNA used as material had been derived from T cells, B-cell-depleted T cells, or PBMCs.

TCRdb's table, derived via immunoSEQ multiplex PCR, lists solely in-frame clones and lacks some. This sample has around 100,000 clones, with about 85% found just once. V lost 3 bases, J lost 2 bases, and 7 bases lay in between. This CDR3 is 14 amino acids long. Germline V gene data show CDR1 as SEHNR and CDR2 as FQNEAQ (reference sequence). The sequence was collected from a man aged 40-50 years with acute or convalescent COVID-19. Sequenced input: peripheral blood. The chain carries TRBV7-9 and TRBJ1-4; D call uncertain. The CDR3 DNA is TGTGCCAGCAGCTTCCACGGGACTAATGAAAAACTGTTTTTT. Its translation is CASSFHGTNEKLFF.